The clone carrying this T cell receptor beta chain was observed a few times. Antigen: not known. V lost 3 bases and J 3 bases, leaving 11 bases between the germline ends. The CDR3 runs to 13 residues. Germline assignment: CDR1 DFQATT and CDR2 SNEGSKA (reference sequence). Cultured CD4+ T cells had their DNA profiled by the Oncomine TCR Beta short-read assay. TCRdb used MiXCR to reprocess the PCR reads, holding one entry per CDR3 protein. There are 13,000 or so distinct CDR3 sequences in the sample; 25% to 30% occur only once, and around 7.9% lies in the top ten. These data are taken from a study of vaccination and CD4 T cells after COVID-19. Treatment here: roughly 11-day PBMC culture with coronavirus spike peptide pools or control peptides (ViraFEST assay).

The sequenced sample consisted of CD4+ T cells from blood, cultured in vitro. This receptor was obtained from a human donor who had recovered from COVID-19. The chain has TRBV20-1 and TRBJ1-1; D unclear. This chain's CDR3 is CSASPTEYTEAFF. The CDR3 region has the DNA TGCAGTGCTAGTCCAACAGAGTACACTGAAGCTTTCTTT.